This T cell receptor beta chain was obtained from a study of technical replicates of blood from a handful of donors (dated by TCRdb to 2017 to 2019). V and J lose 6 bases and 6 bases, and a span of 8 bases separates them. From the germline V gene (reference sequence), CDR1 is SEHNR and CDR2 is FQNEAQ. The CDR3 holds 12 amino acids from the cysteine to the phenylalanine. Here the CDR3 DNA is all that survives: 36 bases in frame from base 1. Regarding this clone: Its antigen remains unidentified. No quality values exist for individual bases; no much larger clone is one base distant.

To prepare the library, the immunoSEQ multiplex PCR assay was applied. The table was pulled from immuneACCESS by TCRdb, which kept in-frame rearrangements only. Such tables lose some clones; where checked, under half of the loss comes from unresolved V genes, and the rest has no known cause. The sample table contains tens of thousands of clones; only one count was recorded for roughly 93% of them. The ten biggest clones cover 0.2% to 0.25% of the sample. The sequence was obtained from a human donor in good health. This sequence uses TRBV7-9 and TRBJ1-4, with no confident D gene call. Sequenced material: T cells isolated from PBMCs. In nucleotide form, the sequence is TGTGCCAGCAGTCGTCTCCATGAAAAACTGTTTTTT. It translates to CASSRLHEKLFF.